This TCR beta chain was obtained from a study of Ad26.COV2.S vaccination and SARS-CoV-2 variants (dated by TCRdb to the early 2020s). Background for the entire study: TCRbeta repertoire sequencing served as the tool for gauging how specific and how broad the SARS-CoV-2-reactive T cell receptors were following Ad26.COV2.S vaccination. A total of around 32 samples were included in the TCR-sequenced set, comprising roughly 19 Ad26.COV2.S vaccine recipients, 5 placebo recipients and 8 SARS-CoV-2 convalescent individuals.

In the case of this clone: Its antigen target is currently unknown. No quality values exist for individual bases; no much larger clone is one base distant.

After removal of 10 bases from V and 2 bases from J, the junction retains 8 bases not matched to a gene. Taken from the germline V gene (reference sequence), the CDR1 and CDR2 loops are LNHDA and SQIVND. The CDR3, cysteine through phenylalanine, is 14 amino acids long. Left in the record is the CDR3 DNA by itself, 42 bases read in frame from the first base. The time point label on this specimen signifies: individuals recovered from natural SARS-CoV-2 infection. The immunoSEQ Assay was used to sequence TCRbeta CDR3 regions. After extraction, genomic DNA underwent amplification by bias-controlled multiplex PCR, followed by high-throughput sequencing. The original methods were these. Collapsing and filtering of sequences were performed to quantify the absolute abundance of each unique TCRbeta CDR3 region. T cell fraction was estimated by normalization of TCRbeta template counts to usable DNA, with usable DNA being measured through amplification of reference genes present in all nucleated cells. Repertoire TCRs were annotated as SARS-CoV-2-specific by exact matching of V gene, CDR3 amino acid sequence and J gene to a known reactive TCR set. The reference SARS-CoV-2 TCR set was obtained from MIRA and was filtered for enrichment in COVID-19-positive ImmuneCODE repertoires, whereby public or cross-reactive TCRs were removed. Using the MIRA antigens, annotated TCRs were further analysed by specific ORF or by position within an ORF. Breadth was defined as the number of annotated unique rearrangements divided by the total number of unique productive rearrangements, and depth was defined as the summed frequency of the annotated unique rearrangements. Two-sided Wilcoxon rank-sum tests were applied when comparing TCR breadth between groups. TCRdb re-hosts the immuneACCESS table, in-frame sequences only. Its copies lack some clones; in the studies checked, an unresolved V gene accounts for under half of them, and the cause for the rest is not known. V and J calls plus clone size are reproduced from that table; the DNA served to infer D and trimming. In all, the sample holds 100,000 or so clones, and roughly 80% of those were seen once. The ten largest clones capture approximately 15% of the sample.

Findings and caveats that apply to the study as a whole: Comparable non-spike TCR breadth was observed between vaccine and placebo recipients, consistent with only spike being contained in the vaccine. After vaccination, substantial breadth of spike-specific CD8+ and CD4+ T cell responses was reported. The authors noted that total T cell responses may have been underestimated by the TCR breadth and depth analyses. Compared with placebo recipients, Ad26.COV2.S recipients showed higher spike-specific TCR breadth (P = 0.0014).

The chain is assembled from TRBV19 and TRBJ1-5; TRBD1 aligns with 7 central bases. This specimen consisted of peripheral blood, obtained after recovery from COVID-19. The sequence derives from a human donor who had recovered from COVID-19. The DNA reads TGTGCCATAAAGGGGGCAGGAGGCAATCAGCCCCAGCATTTT. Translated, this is CAIKGAGGNQPQHF.